The 28 T cell receptor beta chains presented below share a single source sample, sequenced in a study of blood T cell repertoires in COVID-19. Assay used: immunoSEQ multiplex PCR; TCRdb lists only in-frame clones, some missing. The top ten hold around 2% of the sample, which has around 100,000 clones, 84% seen once. Sequencing was carried out using peripheral blood. These receptors were obtained from a man in his sixties or seventies with active or convalescent COVID-19.

This clone was picked up one time. This chain connects TRBV6-5 to TRBJ1-2; possible D gene TRBD1, 5 bases. V lost 8 bases and J 5 bases, leaving 12 bases between the germline ends. This CDR3 region has 12 residues. Germline loops: CDR1 MNHEY, CDR2 SVGAGI. In DNA form, the CDR3 reads TGTGCCAGCCAGGGCCGTGGGTATGGCTACACCTTC. It is translated as CASQGRGYGYTF.

The V and J genes are TRBV29-1 and TRBJ2-2, with TRBD2 as a possible D gene (5 bases). The ends were cut back, 6 bases at V and 7 bases at J, with 12 bases in the middle. Germline assignment: CDR1 SQVTM and CDR2 ANQGSEA. The length of the CDR3 is 12 residues. In DNA, the CDR3 is TGCAGCGTGGGGAGCCAGCACGGGGAGCTGTTTTTT. Translating it yields CSVGSQHGELFF.

V gene TRBV7-9 combines with J gene TRBJ1-1; tentatively, D is TRBD1 (6 bases). V lost 5 bases to trimming and J lost 0 bases, with 16 bases between them. Germline CDR1 reads SEHNR; CDR2 reads FQNEAQ (reference sequence). This CDR3 contains 16 residues. In DNA form, the CDR3 reads TGTGCCAGCAGCCCCCGGGGGGGCTTCATGAACACTGAAGCTTTCTTT. Translating it yields CASSPRGGFMNTEAFF.

This clone has only one observation. V gene TRBV12-3 or TRBV12-4 combines with J gene TRBJ2-1; 8 bases match TRBD1. This CDR3 is 13 amino acids long. V lost 7 bases, J lost 7 bases, and 6 bases stayed unmatched. The CDR3 region is CASTRTGFNEQFF. The CDR3 nucleotides read TGTGCCAGCACCCGGACAGGGTTTAATGAGCAGTTCTTC.

The V call is TRBV2, the J call TRBJ2-6; a possible D gene is TRBD2 (5 bases). CDR3 length: 16 residues. Germline CDR1 and CDR2: SNHLY and FYNNEI. Between the trimmed V and J ends, which lost 7 bases and 0 bases, there was a span of 13 bases. The CDR3 region is CASTTGVLSGANVLTF. The CDR3 DNA reads TGTGCCAGCACCACCGGGGTCCTCTCTGGGGCCAACGTCCTGACTTTC.

This clone has more than one count but fewer than ten. The V and J genes are TRBV27 and TRBJ2-5; 11 nucleotides align to TRBD2. Germline CDR1 is MNHEY and CDR2 is SMNVEV (reference sequence). Unmatched junction bases numbered 9, after V lost 5 bases and J lost 1 base. This CDR3 is built from 17 residues. In DNA, the CDR3 is TGTGCCAGCAGTCCCCTGGGGCTAGCGGGGGGCCAAGAGACCCAGTACTTC. Its protein is CASSPLGLAGGQETQYF.

The chain couples TRBV7-8 to TRBJ2-5; 11 nucleotides match TRBD2. This CDR3 has 15 residues. J lost 6 bases, V lost 5 bases, and 8 bases had no gene match. Germline CDR1 is SGHVS and CDR2 is FQNEAQ. The CDR3 is CASSAIAGGRQTQYF. CDR3 in DNA: TGTGCCAGCAGCGCGATAGCGGGGGGGCGGCAGACCCAGTACTTC.

The chain employs TRBV12-3 or TRBV12-4 and TRBJ2-3, with D maybe TRBD2 (6 bases). This CDR3 has 13 amino acids. V was cut by 3 bases and J by 3 bases, with 7 bases left in between. For the CDR3, the DNA is TGTGCCAGCAGTTTTCGGGAGACAGATACGCAGTATTTT. Protein: CASSFRETDTQYF.

The CDR3 DNA is TGCGCCAGCAGCAGGGACAGCCCCACCGGGGAGCTGTTTTTT. This translates into CASSRDSPTGELFF. The J gene is TRBJ2-2, the V gene TRBV5-1; 7 nucleotides agree with TRBD1. Germline trimming cut 4 bases from V and 4 bases from J; bases unmatched to any gene: 4. The length of the CDR3 is 14 residues. CDR1 is SGHRS, CDR2 YFSETQ, per germline.

V usage is TRBV5-1 and J usage is TRBJ2-5, with TRBD2 matching 10 bases. Losses at the gene ends were 8 bases for V and 2 bases for J; bases not matched to a gene: 3. CDR1 is SGHRS and CDR2 is YFSETQ in the germline V gene. CDR3 length equals 13 residues. DNA for the CDR3: TGCGCCAGTAATAGCGGGGGGCAAGAGACCCAGTACTTC. Protein sequence: CASNSGGQETQYF.

The chain employs TRBV6-5 and TRBJ2-3, with TRBD2 identical over 11 bases. This CDR3 contains 14 residues. With 11 bases clipped from V and 6 bases from J, the junction kept 10 bases outside the gene matches. In germline, CDR1 is MNHEY, CDR2 SVGAGI. The CDR3 coding sequence is TGTGCCGGGGATAGCGGGGGGGTGAAGGATACGCAGTATTTT. Translated, it gives CAGDSGGVKDTQYF.

This clone was detected only once. The V call is TRBV30, the J call TRBJ2-2; tentative D call: TRBD1 (6 bases). V was clipped by 1 base and J by 8 bases, with 11 bases between them. CDR3 length: 13 residues. Germline V lookup: CDR1 GTSNPN, CDR2 SVGIG (reference sequence). CDR3 DNA: TGTGCCTGGAGTGCGGGACACGGAGGGGAGCTGTTTTTT. Its protein is CAWSAGHGGELFF. Supplemented by reference TRBV30 and TRBJ2-2, the full variable domain reads SQTIHQWPATLVQPVGSPLSLECTVEGTSNPNLYWYRQAAGRGLQLLFYSVGIGQISSEVPQNLSASRPQDRQFILSSKKLLLSDSGFYLCAWSAGHGGELFFGEGSRLTVL.

The V and J genes are TRBV2 and TRBJ1-1; 9 bases fit TRBD1. V shed 8 bases, J shed 0 bases, and the junction held 4 bases outside the gene matches. The length of the CDR3 is 14 residues. From germline, CDR1 is SNHLY and CDR2 FYNNEI. The chain's CDR3 is CASHGQGLNTEAFF. Written as DNA, the CDR3 is TGTGCCAGCCACGGACAGGGGTTGAACACTGAAGCTTTCTTT.

The chain couples TRBV5-8 to TRBJ2-5; TRBD1 aligns across 8 bases. Per the germline V gene, CDR1 is SGHTS and CDR2 is YDEGEE. V was pared by 4 bases and J by 5 bases, with 4 bases of the junction left unmatched. This CDR3 has 13 residues. DNA for the CDR3: TGTGCCAGCAGCCGACAGGGGTCGGAGACCCAGTACTTC. Its translation: CASSRQGSETQYF. The full variable domain, rest sourced from reference TRBV5-8 and TRBJ2-5, is EAGVTQSPTHLIKTRGQQATLRCSPISGHTSVYWYQQALGLGLQFLLWYDEGEERNRGNFPPRFSGRQFPNYSSELNVNALELEDSALYLCASSRQGSETQYFGPGTRLLVL.

The rearrangement uses TRBV7-2 and TRBJ1-5; 8 bases are shared with TRBD1. The CDR3 is made up of 16 amino acids. Germline CDR1 SGHTA, CDR2 FQGNSA. J lost 3 bases, V lost 4 bases, and 8 bases had no gene match. The CDR3 spells CASSSQGAQVNQPQHF. CDR3 nucleotide sequence: TGTGCCAGCAGCTCGCAGGGGGCGCAGGTCAATCAGCCCCAGCATTTT. Supplemented by reference TRBV7-2 and TRBJ1-5, the full variable domain reads GAGVSQSPSNKVTEKGKDVELRCDPISGHTALYWYRQSLGQGLEFLIYFQGNSAPDKSGLPSDRFSAERTGGSVSTLTIQRTQQEDSAVYLCASSSQGAQVNQPQHFGDGTRLSIL.

The V gene is TRBV30, the J gene TRBJ2-3; 13 bases match TRBD2. The CDR3 loop spans 15 amino acids. Germline CDR1 reads GTSNPN; CDR2 reads SVGIG (reference sequence). V dropped 5 bases and J dropped 1; count of bases not matched to a gene: 3. For the CDR3, the DNA is TGTGCCTGGTCCGGACTAGCGGGAGGCACAGATACGCAGTATTTT. This encodes CAWSGLAGGTDTQYF.

This chain uses TRBV4-1 with TRBJ2-2, with 8 bases lining up with TRBD1. This CDR3 comprises 15 residues. With V trimmed by 2 bases and J by 5 bases, 4 bases remained unmatched. The germline gives CDR1 MGHRA, CDR2 YSYEKL. The CDR3 DNA reads as TGCGCCAGCAGCCAACAGGGGGCGGGTACCGGGGAGCTGTTTTTT. Protein sequence: CASSQQGAGTGELFF.

The chain combines TRBV7-2 with TRBJ2-2; D might be TRBD1 (6 bases). Trimming took 5 bases from V and 3 from J, leaving 10 bases between them. The germline V gene has CDR1 SGHTA and CDR2 FQGNSA. The CDR3 is 14 residues long. For the CDR3, the DNA is TGTGCCAGCAGCCAGAGGGGGTACACCGGGGAGCTGTTTTTT. Translated: CASSQRGYTGELFF.

This chain uses TRBV7-9 with TRBJ1-1; the D gene is possibly TRBD1 (5 bases). Germline V lookup: CDR1 SEHNR, CDR2 FQNEAQ (reference sequence). The CDR3 extends over 15 amino acids. V was shortened by 1 base and J by 1 base, with 10 bases between the two germline ends. The CDR3 nucleotides are TGTGCCAGCAGCTTAGGCGGGGCGCAGAACACTGAAGCTTTCTTT. This gives the protein CASSLGGAQNTEAFF. The complete variable domain, with remaining parts taken from reference TRBV7-9 and TRBJ1-1, reads DTGVSQNPRHKITKRGQNVTFRCDPISEHNRLYWYRQTLGQGPEFLTYFQNEAQLEKSRLLSDRFSAERPKGSFSTLEIQRTEQGDSAMYLCASSLGGAQNTEAFFGQGTRLTVV.

The V and J genes are TRBV5-1 and TRBJ1-5; D gene unclear. CDR3 length: 16 amino acids. With 4 bases removed from V and 2 bases from J, the gap between germline ends came to 16 bases. Germline lookup yields CDR1 SGHRS and CDR2 YFSETQ. The CDR3 bases are TGCGCCAGCAGCCCGGGAGACGGGCCCGGCAATCAGCCCCAGCATTTT. Translating gives CASSPGDGPGNQPQHF.

The rearrangement uses TRBV7-6 and TRBJ1-2, with a weak D call TRBD1 (5 bases). Trimming left V 1 base short and J 2 bases short, with 14 bases between. The germline V gene has CDR1 SGHVS and CDR2 FNYEAQ. CDR3 length: 16 residues. As DNA, the CDR3 is TGTGCCAGCAGCTTAGGAACCCAGGGTGGGAACTATGGCTACACCTTC. Translated: CASSLGTQGGNYGYTF.

In this sample, this clone turned up once. V is TRBV6-5 and J is TRBJ1-2; possibly TRBD1 for D (5 bases). The CDR3 has 13 amino acids. CDR1 and CDR2 from the germline V gene are MNHEY and SVGAGI. V was cut by 0 bases and J by 8 bases, with 10 bases left in between. The DNA for the CDR3 is TGTGCCAGCAGTTACTCACAGGCTCAGGGCTACACCTTC. This translates into CASSYSQAQGYTF.

This chain connects TRBV6-5 to TRBJ2-3; TRBD1 might be the D (6 bases). From germline, CDR1 is MNHEY and CDR2 SVGAGI. The CDR3 length is 13 residues. The V and J ends lost 5 bases and 3 bases respectively, with 9 bases between them. CDR3 residues: CASSRRGTDTQYF. The CDR3 nucleotides are TGTGCCAGCAGTCGCAGGGGTACAGATACGCAGTATTTT.

This clone was seen more than once but under ten times. As DNA, the CDR3 is TGCGCCAGCAGCTCCGGACAGGGGACTAACTATGGCTACACCTTC. Translation: CASSSGQGTNYGYTF. The chain carries TRBV5-1 and TRBJ1-2; TRBD1 matches 9 bases. This CDR3 region has 15 residues. The V and J ends lost 3 bases and 0 bases, in that order; junction bases with no gene match: 3. Germline CDR1 is SGHRS and CDR2 is YFSETQ.

The chain recombines TRBV18 with TRBJ1-6, with D possibly TRBD1 on 6 matching bases. Germline V lookup: CDR1 KGHSH, CDR2 LQKENI. This CDR3 comprises 15 residues. The ends were cut back, 8 bases at V and 4 bases at J, with 15 bases in the middle. CDR3: CASATKDSYNSPLHF. CDR3 nucleotide sequence: TGTGCCAGCGCTACTAAGGACAGTTATAATTCACCCCTCCACTTT.

This rearrangement joins TRBV7-2 to TRBJ1-2; 7 nucleotides match TRBD1. Unmatched junction bases numbered 7, after V lost 1 base and J lost 5 bases. This CDR3 is 15 amino acids long. Germline loops: CDR1 SGHTA, CDR2 FQGNSA. This CDR3 is CASSLDGTAEYGYTF. CDR3 nucleotide sequence: TGTGCCAGCAGCTTAGATGGGACAGCTGAATATGGCTACACCTTC.

This clone is termed medium-sized. This chain links TRBV4-3 with TRBJ2-7; TRBD1 matches 8 bases. Germline CDR1 LGHNA, CDR2 YSLEER. V was pared by 1 base and J by 0 bases, with 2 bases of the junction left unmatched. This CDR3 is 15 amino acids long. For the CDR3, the DNA is TGCGCCAGCAGCCAAGTAACAGGGGGCTCCTACGAGCAGTACTTC. This gives the protein CASSQVTGGSYEQYF.

This clone was counted a single time. The V call is TRBV7-6, the J call TRBJ2-1; TRBD2 matches at 9 bases. The CDR3 spans 18 residues. The germline V gene has CDR1 SGHVS and CDR2 FNYEAQ. V dropped 5 bases and J dropped 8; count of bases not matched to a gene: 19. CDR3 sequence reads: CASSREPTNSGGPHEQFF. In DNA, the CDR3 is TGTGCCAGCAGCCGAGAACCTACGAATAGCGGGGGTCCCCATGAGCAGTTCTTC. The variable domain in full, completed from reference TRBV7-6 and TRBJ2-1, reads GAGVSQSPRYKVTKRGQDVALRCDPISGHVSLYWYRQALGQGPEFLTYFNYEAQQDKSGLPNDRFSAERPEGSISTLTIQRTEQRDSAMYRCASSREPTNSGGPHEQFFGPGTRLTVL.